These 26 T cell receptor beta chains share one sample of origin, sequenced in a study of PD-L1 blockade in urothelial cancer. The protocol was immunoSEQ multiplex PCR, while the TCRdb copy is restricted to in-frame clones and leaves out a portion. The table has 90,000 to 120,000 clones, about 85% seen once; the top ten hold 2% to 3%. Material: PBMCs, obtained around atezolizumab (anti-PD-L1) treatment. The receptors come from a man over 45 with urothelial cancer.

CDR3 loop: CASQGTGGLYEQYF. DNA of the CDR3: TGCGCCAGCCAGGGGACAGGGGGACTCTACGAGCAGTACTTC. The chain employs TRBV10-2 and TRBJ2-7; the match to TRBD1 covers 11 bases. This CDR3 has 14 amino acids. Per germline, CDR1 WSHSY and CDR2 SAAADI. Losses at the gene ends were 8 bases for V and 3 bases for J; bases not matched to a gene: 6.

The chain has TRBV7-3 and TRBJ2-5, with 9 bases identical to TRBD1. Germline V gene data show CDR1 as SGHTA and CDR2 as FQGTGA. V lost 5 bases, J lost 4 bases, and 5 bases stayed unmatched. There are 14 residues in the CDR3. CDR3 loop: CASSHTGGTETQYF. Written as DNA, the CDR3 is TGTGCCAGCAGCCATACAGGGGGCACAGAGACCCAGTACTTC.

This clone was recorded once. This chain connects TRBV5-4 to TRBJ2-5; TRBD2 aligns across 9 bases. J was trimmed by 4 bases and V by 0 bases; bases with no gene match: 10. CDR1 and CDR2 from the germline V gene are SGHNT and YYREEE (reference sequence). The CDR3 runs 17 residues. CDR3 coding DNA: TGTGCCAGCAGCTTGGCCGGCGCTAGCGGGATGGGAGAGACCCAGTACTTC. It is translated as CASSLAGASGMGETQYF.

This chain uses TRBV5-1 with TRBJ1-1; possibly TRBD1 for D (6 bases). Germline V gene lookup returns CDR1 SGHRS and CDR2 YFSETQ. V lost 4 bases and J 1 base, leaving 17 bases between the germline ends. CDR3 length: 16 residues. The CDR3 DNA reads TGCGCCAGCAGCCCACGAACAACACAGGGGAACACTGAAGCTTTCTTT. Translation gives CASSPRTTQGNTEAFF.

J is TRBJ1-5 and V is TRBV19; D is possibly TRBD1 (5 bases). The V and J ends lost 7 bases and 2 bases respectively, with 18 bases between them. The CDR3 covers 16 residues. Germline values: CDR1 LNHDA, CDR2 SQIVND (reference sequence). CDR3 nucleotides: TGTGCCAGTACCCCCCGGAGGGGCGCGGGCAATCAGCCCCAGCATTTT. Residues: CASTPRRGAGNQPQHF.

The chain has TRBV19 and TRBJ1-2, with 12 bases that match TRBD1. CDR1 is LNHDA and CDR2 is SQIVND in the germline V gene (reference sequence). This CDR3 spans 15 amino acids. The trim removed 4 bases at V and 4 bases at J, leaving 4 bases unmatched. The CDR3 DNA is TGTGCCAGTAGTAGCGGGACAGGGGGCTTCTATGGCTACACCTTC. Translated, it gives CASSSGTGGFYGYTF.

J is TRBJ1-5 and V is TRBV28; TRBD1 matches 10 bases. Germline assignment: CDR1 MDHEN and CDR2 SYDVKM. J was trimmed by 0 bases and V by 3 bases; bases with no gene match: 14. The CDR3 has 20 residues. CDR3 nucleotide sequence: TGTGCCAGCAGTTTCTTCCAGACAGGGGGCCTCCTATATAGCAATCAGCCCCAGCATTTT. This codes for CASSFFQTGGLLYSNQPQHF.

This chain connects TRBV7-9 to TRBJ2-1, with 9 bases fitting TRBD2. Trimming cost V 0 bases and J 8 bases; bases outside gene matches: 5. Germline V gene lookup returns CDR1 SEHNR and CDR2 FQNEAQ (reference sequence). The CDR3 runs 15 residues. The CDR3 is CASSLAAGGPHEQFF. DNA of the CDR3: TGTGCCAGCAGCTTAGCGGCGGGAGGGCCCCATGAGCAGTTCTTC.

This chain uses TRBV18 with TRBJ2-7; weak D call: TRBD2 (6 bases). This CDR3 spans 13 amino acids. Germline assignment: CDR1 KGHSH and CDR2 LQKENI. V lost 2 bases to trimming and J lost 9 bases, with 14 bases between them. The CDR3 spells CASSPTGLFAQYF. The CDR3 DNA is TGTGCCAGCTCACCAACGGGACTTTTCGCGCAGTACTTC.

The chain uses TRBV27 and TRBJ2-3; maybe TRBD2 (6 bases). Per germline, CDR1 MNHEY and CDR2 SMNVEV (reference sequence). The CDR3 spans 15 residues. Trimming stripped 3 bases from V and 1 base from J, with 11 bases between. The chain's CDR3 is CASSFSRGGTDTQYF. As DNA, the CDR3 is TGTGCCAGCAGTTTCTCCCGCGGGGGCACAGATACGCAGTATTTT.

The chain uses TRBV4-1 and TRBJ2-5; D is unclear. Trimming shortened V by 1 base and J by 4 bases, and 10 bases separated the two germline ends. Germline V gives CDR1 MGHRA, CDR2 YSYEKL. The CDR3 extends over 14 amino acids. CDR3: CASSQVLVVETQYF. CDR3 DNA: TGCGCCAGCAGCCAAGTACTGGTAGTAGAGACCCAGTACTTC.

The rearrangement links TRBV7-6 to TRBJ2-5, with 7 bases fitting TRBD2. The CDR3 extends over 14 amino acids. Germline CDR1 and CDR2: SGHVS and FNYEAQ. V was pared by 2 bases and J by 5 bases, with 5 bases of the junction left unmatched. For the CDR3, the DNA is TGTGCCAGCAGCTTACCCCAGGGAGGGGAGACCCAGTACTTC. Its protein is CASSLPQGGETQYF.

The chain joins TRBV5-1 to TRBJ2-1, with D perhaps TRBD2 (5 bases). Germline loops: CDR1 SGHRS, CDR2 YFSETQ. Trimming cost V 10 bases and J 8 bases, with 13 bases left between them. The CDR3 covers 11 residues. CDR3 amino acids: CADYHRDEQFF. CDR3 nucleotides: TGCGCCGACTACCACAGAGATGAGCAGTTCTTC.

V usage is TRBV6-4 and J usage is TRBJ2-1, with 12 bases aligning to TRBD2. Germline CDR1 is MRHNA and CDR2 is SNTAGT. Unmatched junction bases numbered 3, after V lost 2 bases and J lost 7 bases. The CDR3 spans 15 residues. CDR3 bases: TGTGCCAGCAGTGACGTGACTAGCGGGAGTAATGAGCAGTTCTTC. Its translation is CASSDVTSGSNEQFF.

This chain connects TRBV6-1 to TRBJ2-1; D is perhaps TRBD2 (6 bases). This CDR3 spans 13 amino acids. CDR1 is MNHNS, CDR2 SASEGT, per germline. Deletions cut 3 bases from V and 11 bases from J, with 14 bases between. The CDR3 loop is CASSESWDSKQFF. The DNA of the CDR3 is TGTGCCAGCAGTGAGTCCTGGGACTCAAAGCAGTTCTTC.

The chain has TRBV4-1 and TRBJ1-5; D is unresolved. This CDR3 comprises 16 residues. The germline V and J ends were trimmed by 0 bases and 4 bases, with 13 bases remaining between them. Germline V gene lookup returns CDR1 MGHRA and CDR2 YSYEKL. CDR3 DNA sequence: TGCGCCAGCAGCCAAGAACCCGGGAATTCTAATCAGCCCCAGCATTTT. Its protein is CASSQEPGNSNQPQHF.

Of note for this clone: This sample includes further DNA sequences coding for the same CDR3. The rearrangement joins TRBV7-9 to TRBJ1-1; 8 nucleotides match TRBD1. The length of the CDR3 is 18 residues. V dropped 2 bases and J dropped 0; count of bases not matched to a gene: 11. Germline lookup yields CDR1 SEHNR and CDR2 FQNEAQ (reference sequence). CDR3 coding DNA: TGTGCCAGCAGCTTACCGACATTTGGGACAGGCTTGAACACTGAAGCTTTCTTT. Its protein product is CASSLPTFGTGLNTEAFF.

This clone appeared once. The chain couples TRBV30 to TRBJ2-5, with D tentatively TRBD2 (6 bases). Trimming removed 0 bases at V and 7 bases at J, with 15 bases between. Germline loops: CDR1 GTSNPN, CDR2 SVGIG (reference sequence). This CDR3 comprises 14 residues. CDR3 sequence reads: CAWSVFSGKGTQYF. CDR3 DNA sequence: TGTGCCTGGAGTGTTTTTAGCGGCAAGGGGACCCAGTACTTC.

The chain links TRBV5-5 to TRBJ2-3, with 12 bases that match TRBD2. There are 15 residues in the CDR3. After removal of 4 bases from V and 3 bases from J, the junction contained 3 bases not matched to a gene. Germline lookup yields CDR1 SGHKS and CDR2 YYEKEE (reference sequence). The DNA of the CDR3 is TGTGCCAGCAGCCAAGGGACTAGCGGGACAGATACGCAGTATTTT. Translation: CASSQGTSGTDTQYF.

The chain uses TRBV14 and TRBJ1-1; D might be TRBD1 (5 bases). The CDR3 covers 13 residues. V gave up 5 bases and J gave up 3 bases, with 10 bases separating them. Germline lookup yields CDR1 SGHDN and CDR2 FVKESK. The CDR3: CASSTQGYTEAFF. The DNA of the CDR3 is TGTGCCAGCAGCACGCAGGGATACACTGAAGCTTTCTTT.

The CDR3 sequence: CASSAPRKDNEQFF. CDR3 DNA sequence: TGTGCCAGCAGTGCCCCGCGGAAGGACAATGAGCAGTTCTTC. V is TRBV28 and J is TRBJ2-1; D uncertain. The CDR3 consists of 14 residues. Germline lookup yields CDR1 MDHEN and CDR2 SYDVKM. Between the trimmed V and J ends, which lost 5 bases and 5 bases, there was a span of 13 bases.

The V call is TRBV15, the J call TRBJ1-1, with D unclear. The CDR3 runs to 13 residues. CDR1 is LNHNV and CDR2 is YYDKDF in the germline V gene (reference sequence). V lost 3 bases, J lost 0 bases, and 5 bases lay in between. The CDR3 region is CATSSGLNTEAFF. The CDR3 bases are TGTGCCACCAGCAGCGGGTTGAACACTGAAGCTTTCTTT.

The chain employs TRBV15 and TRBJ1-2; TRBD1 aligns across 7 bases. The CDR3 spans 12 residues. With 8 bases clipped from V and 7 bases from J, the junction kept 7 bases outside the gene matches. In germline, CDR1 is LNHNV, CDR2 YYDKDF (reference sequence). This CDR3 reads CATATGRSGYTF. In DNA form, the CDR3 reads TGTGCCACCGCGACAGGGAGGAGTGGCTACACCTTC.

The chain links TRBV23-1 to TRBJ2-3, with D unresolved. TRBV23-1 is an open reading frame whose function is uncertain. The length of the CDR3 is 16 residues. V was trimmed by 2 bases and J by 6 bases, leaving 18 bases between them. As DNA, the CDR3 is TGCGCCAGCAGTCAACACGGAAGGAGAGCCACGGATACGCAGTATTTT. Amino acids: CASSQHGRRATDTQYF.

The chain recombines TRBV7-9 with TRBJ2-7; D not certain. The length of the CDR3 is 13 residues. Trimming cost V 5 bases and J 3 bases, with 11 bases left between them. CDR1 and CDR2 from the germline V gene are SEHNR and FQNEAQ (reference sequence). The CDR3 spells CASSRSPLYEQYF. The DNA of the CDR3 is TGTGCCAGCAGCAGGAGCCCTCTCTACGAGCAGTACTTC.

This chain uses TRBV6-4 with TRBJ2-2; perhaps TRBD2 as D (5 bases). Between the trimmed V and J ends, which lost 3 bases and 4 bases, there was a span of 6 bases. The CDR3 has 13 amino acids. CDR1 is MRHNA and CDR2 is SNTAGT in the germline V gene. CDR3 protein: CASSDRGTGELFF. The DNA for the CDR3 is TGTGCCAGCAGTGATCGGGGCACCGGGGAGCTGTTTTTT.